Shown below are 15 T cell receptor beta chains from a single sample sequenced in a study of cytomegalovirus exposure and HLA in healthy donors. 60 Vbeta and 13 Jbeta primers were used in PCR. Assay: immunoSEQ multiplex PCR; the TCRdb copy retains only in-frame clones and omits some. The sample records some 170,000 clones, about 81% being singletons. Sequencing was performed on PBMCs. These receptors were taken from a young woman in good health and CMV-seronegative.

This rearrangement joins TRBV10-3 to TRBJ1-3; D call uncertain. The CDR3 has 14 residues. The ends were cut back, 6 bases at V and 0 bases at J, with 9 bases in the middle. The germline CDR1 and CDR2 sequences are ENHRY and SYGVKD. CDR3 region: CAISGSASGNTIYF. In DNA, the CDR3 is TGTGCCATCAGCGGGTCCGCCTCTGGAAACACCATATATTTT.

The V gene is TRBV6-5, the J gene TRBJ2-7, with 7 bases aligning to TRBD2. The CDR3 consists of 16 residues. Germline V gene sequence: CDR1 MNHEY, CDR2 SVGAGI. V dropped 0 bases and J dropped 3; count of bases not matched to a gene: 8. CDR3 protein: CASSYSALAANYEQYF. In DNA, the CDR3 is TGTGCCAGCAGTTACTCCGCGCTAGCGGCTAACTACGAGCAGTACTTC.

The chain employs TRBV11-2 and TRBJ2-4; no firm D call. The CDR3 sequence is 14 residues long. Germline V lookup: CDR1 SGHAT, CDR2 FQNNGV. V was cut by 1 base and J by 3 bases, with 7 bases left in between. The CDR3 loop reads CASSLGGNKNIQYF. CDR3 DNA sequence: TGTGCCAGCAGCTTAGGAGGAAACAAAAACATTCAGTACTTC.

CDR3 in amino acids: CASSERGPYNEQFF. DNA for the CDR3: TGTGCCAGCAGTGAGCGGGGGCCATACAATGAGCAGTTCTTC. The chain carries TRBV25-1 and TRBJ2-1, with D possibly being TRBD2 (7 bases). Deletions cut 3 bases from V and 4 bases from J, with 10 bases between. This CDR3 has 14 amino acids. Germline CDR1 reads MGHDK; CDR2 reads SYGVNS.

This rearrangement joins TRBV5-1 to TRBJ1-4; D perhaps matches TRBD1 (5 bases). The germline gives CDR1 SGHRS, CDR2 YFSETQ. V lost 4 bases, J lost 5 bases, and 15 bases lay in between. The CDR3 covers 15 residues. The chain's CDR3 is CASSNQQAMNEKLFF. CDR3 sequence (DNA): TGCGCCAGCAGCAACCAACAGGCAATGAATGAAAAACTGTTTTTT. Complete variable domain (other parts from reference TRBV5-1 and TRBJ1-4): KAGVTQTPRYLIKTRGQQVTLSCSPISGHRSVSWYQQTPGQGLQFLFEYFSETQRNKGNFPGRFSGRQFSNSRSEMNVSTLELGDSALYLCASSNQQAMNEKLFFGSGTQLSVL.

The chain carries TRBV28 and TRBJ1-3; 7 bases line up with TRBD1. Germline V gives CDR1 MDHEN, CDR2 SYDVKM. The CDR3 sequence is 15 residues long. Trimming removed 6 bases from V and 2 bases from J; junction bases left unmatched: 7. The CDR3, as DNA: TGTGCCAGCAGGTCAATCAGGGGGGCTGGAAACACCATATATTTT. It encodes CASRSIRGAGNTIYF.

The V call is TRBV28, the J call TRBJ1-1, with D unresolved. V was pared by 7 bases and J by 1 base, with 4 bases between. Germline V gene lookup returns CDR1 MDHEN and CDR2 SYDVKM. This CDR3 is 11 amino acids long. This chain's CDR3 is CASIGNTEAFF. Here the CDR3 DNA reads TGTGCCAGCATCGGGAACACTGAAGCTTTCTTT.

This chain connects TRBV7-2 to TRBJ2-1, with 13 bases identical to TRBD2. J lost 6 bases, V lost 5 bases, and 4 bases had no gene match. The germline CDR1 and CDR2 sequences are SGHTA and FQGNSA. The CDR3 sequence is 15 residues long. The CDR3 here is CASSPGLAGANEQFF. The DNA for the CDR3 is TGTGCCAGCAGCCCAGGACTAGCGGGGGCCAATGAGCAGTTCTTC.

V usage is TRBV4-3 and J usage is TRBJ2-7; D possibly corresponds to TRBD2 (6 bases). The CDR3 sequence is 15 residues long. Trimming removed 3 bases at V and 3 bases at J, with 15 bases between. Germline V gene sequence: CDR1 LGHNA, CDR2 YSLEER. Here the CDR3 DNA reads TGCGCCAGCAGCCAGTACCAGGAGGGTTTCTACGAGCAGTACTTC. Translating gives CASSQYQEGFYEQYF.

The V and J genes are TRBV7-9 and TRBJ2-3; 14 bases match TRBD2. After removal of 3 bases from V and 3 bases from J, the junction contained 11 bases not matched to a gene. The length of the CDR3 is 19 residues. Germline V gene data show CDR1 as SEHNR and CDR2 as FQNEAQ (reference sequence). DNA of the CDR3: TGTGCCAGCAGCTTCGCACCGGGACTAGCGGGGGCGGGGACAGATACGCAGTATTTT. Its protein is CASSFAPGLAGAGTDTQYF.

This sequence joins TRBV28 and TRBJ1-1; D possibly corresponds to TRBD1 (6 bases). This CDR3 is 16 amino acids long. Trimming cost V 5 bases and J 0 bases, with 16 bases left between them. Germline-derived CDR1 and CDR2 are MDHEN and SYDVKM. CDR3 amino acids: CASSPLHSGVNTEAFF. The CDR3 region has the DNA TGTGCCAGCAGTCCCCTCCATTCAGGGGTGAACACTGAAGCTTTCTTT.

CDR3 DNA sequence: TGTGCCAGCAGCCCCACCGGGACGGCGGGAAGGTACGAGCAGTACTTC. Translating gives CASSPTGTAGRYEQYF. The rearrangement joins TRBV5-6 to TRBJ2-7; TRBD2 is a possible D gene (6 bases). Looked up from germline, CDR1 is SGHDT and CDR2 is YYEEEE. V lost 4 bases, J lost 4 bases, and 21 bases lay in between. The CDR3 covers 16 residues.

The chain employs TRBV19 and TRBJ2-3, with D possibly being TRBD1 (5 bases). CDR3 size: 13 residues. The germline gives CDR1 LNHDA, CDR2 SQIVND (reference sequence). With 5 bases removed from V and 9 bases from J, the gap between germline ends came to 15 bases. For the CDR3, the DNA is TGTGCCAGTAGTTTCTCAGGGTCGGAGACGCAGTATTTT. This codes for CASSFSGSETQYF.

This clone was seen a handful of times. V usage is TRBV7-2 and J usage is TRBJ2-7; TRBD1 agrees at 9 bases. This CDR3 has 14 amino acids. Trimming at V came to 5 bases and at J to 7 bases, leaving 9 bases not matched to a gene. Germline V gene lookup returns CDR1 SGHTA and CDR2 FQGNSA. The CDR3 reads CASSPRQGVVEQYF. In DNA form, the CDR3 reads TGTGCCAGCAGCCCCCGACAGGGGGTAGTGGAGCAGTACTTC.

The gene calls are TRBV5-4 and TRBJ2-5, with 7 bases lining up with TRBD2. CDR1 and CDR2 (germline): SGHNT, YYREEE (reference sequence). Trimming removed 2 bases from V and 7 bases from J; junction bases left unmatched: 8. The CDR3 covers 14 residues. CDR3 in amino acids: CASSLREGLGTQYF. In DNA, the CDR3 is TGTGCCAGCAGCTTAAGGGAGGGATTAGGGACCCAGTACTTC.